The 2 T cell receptor beta chains in this list originate from one sample, sequenced in a study of blood T cells in healthy people across ages. A J-beta primer mix and a sample-barcoded 5' primer were used in a second PCR of roughly 6 to 11 cycles. Each CDR3 protein is one row after TCRdb ran MiXCR on the 5' RACE reads. The sample carries 500,000 to 700,000 distinct CDR3 sequences, approximately 30% recorded once. Sequencing was performed on blood. These receptors were collected from a woman of 80 years or more in good health.

This clonotype has a count of ten or more. This chain uses TRBV11-2 with TRBJ2-1, with TRBD2 matching over 11 bases. The V gene's germline CDR1 is SGHAT and CDR2 FQNNGV. There are 16 residues in the CDR3. With 1 base clipped from V and 5 bases from J, the junction kept 4 bases outside the gene matches. The DNA for the CDR3 is TGTGCCAGCAGCTTAGGGGTAGCGGGGGGGCACAATGAGCAGTTCTTC. It is translated as CASSLGVAGGHNEQFF.

This clonotype was recorded a few times. The J gene is TRBJ2-2, the V gene TRBV7-6; D is undetermined. Trimming took off 1 base at V and 4 bases at J, with 10 bases between the two ends. The CDR3 spans 15 residues. Per the germline V gene, CDR1 is SGHVS and CDR2 is FNYEAQ. The CDR3 region has the DNA TGTGCCAGCAGCTTAGTCGTACGTTCCACCGGGGAGCTGTTTTTT. This gives the protein CASSLVVRSTGELFF.